This T cell receptor (beta chain) was identified in a study of blood T cell repertoires in COVID-19. Sequencing was performed with immunoSEQ multiplex PCR; in TCRdb, only in-frame clones are kept and a portion is missing. This table holds about 140,000 clones, around nine tenths found once. The ends lost 4 bases at V and 2 bases at J; junction bases unmatched: 11. Germline V gene lookup returns CDR1 SGHRS and CDR2 YFSETQ. The CDR3 runs to 18 residues. The V gene is TRBV5-1, the J gene TRBJ2-2, with 10 bases aligning to TRBD1. The TCR was taken from a woman aged 55-69 years with acute or convalescent COVID-19. The sample consisted of peripheral blood. In DNA form, the CDR3 reads TGCGCCAGCAGCGTGAGAACCGGGACAGGGGTAAACACCGGGGAGCTGTTTTTT. Amino acids: CASSVRTGTGVNTGELFF.